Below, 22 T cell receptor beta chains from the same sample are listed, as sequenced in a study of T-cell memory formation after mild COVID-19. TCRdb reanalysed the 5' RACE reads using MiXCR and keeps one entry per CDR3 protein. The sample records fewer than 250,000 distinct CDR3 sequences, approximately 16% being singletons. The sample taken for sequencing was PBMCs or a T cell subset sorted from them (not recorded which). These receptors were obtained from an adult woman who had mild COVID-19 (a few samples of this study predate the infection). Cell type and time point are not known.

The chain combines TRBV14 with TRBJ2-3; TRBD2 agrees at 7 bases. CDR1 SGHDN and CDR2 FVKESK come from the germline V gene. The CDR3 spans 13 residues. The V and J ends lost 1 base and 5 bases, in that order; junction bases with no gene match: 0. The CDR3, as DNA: TGTGCCAGCAGCCAAGGCGGGAGAGATACGCAGTATTTT. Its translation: CASSQGGRDTQYF.

CDR3 residues: CSSRPAAGTGGVETQYF. The DNA for the CDR3 is TGCAGTTCACGCCCCGCCGCCGGGACAGGGGGCGTAGAGACCCAGTACTTC. J is TRBJ2-5 and V is TRBV20-1; 12 bases line up with TRBD1. The CDR3 consists of 17 residues. Germline V gene sequence: CDR1 DFQATT, CDR2 SNEGSKA (reference sequence). The V gene end was trimmed by 8 bases and the J gene end by 4 bases; junction bases not matched to a gene: 17.

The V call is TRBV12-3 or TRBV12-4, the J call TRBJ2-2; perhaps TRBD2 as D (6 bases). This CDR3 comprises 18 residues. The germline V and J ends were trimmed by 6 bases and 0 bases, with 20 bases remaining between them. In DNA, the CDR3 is TGTGCCAGCAGGGTAGGGACTTATCAGCTGGCGAACACCGGGGAGCTGTTTTTT. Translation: CASRVGTYQLANTGELFF.

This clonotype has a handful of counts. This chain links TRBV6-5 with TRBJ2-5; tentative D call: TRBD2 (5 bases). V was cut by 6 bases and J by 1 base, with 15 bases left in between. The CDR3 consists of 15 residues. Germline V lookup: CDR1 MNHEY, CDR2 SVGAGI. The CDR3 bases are TGTGCCAGCAGCTCGGGAACCCTAATCCAAGAGACCCAGTACTTC. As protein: CASSSGTLIQETQYF.

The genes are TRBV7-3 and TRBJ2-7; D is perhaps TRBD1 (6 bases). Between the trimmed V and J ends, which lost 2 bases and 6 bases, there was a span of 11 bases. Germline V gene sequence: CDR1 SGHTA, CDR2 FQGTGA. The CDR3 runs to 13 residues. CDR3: CASSLHRDGEQYF. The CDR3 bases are TGTGCCAGCAGCTTACACAGGGACGGCGAGCAGTACTTC.

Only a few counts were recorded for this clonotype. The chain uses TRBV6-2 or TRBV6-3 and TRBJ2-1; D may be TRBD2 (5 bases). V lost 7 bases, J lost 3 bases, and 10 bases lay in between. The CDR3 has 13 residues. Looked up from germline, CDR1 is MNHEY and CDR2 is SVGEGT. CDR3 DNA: TGTGCCAGCAACGAGGGAGTCTACAATGAGCAGTTCTTC. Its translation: CASNEGVYNEQFF.

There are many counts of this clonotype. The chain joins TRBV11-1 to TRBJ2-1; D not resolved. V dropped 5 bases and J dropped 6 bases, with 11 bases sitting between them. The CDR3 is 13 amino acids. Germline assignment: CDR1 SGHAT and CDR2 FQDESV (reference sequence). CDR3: CASSPYVTNEQFF. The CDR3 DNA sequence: TGTGCCAGCAGCCCCTATGTAACCAATGAGCAGTTCTTC. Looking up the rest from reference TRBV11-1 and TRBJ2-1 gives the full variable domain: EAEVAQSPRYKITEKSQAVAFWCDPISGHATLYWYRQILGQGPELLVQFQDESVVDDSQLPKDRFSAERLKGVDSTLKIQPAELGDSAMYLCASSPYVTNEQFFGPGTRLTVL.

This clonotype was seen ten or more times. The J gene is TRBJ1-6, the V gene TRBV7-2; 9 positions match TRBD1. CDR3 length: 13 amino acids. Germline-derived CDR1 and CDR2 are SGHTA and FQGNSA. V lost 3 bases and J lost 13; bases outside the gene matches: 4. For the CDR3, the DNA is TGTGCCAGCAGCTTTGGGACAGGGAGTCCCCTCCACTTT. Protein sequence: CASSFGTGSPLHF.

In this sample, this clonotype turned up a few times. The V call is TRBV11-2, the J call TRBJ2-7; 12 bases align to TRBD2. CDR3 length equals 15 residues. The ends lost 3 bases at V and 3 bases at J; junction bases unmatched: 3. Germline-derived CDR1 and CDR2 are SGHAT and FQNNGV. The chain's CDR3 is CASSLVTSGSYEQYF. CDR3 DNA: TGTGCCAGCAGCTTGGTGACTAGCGGGAGCTACGAGCAGTACTTC.

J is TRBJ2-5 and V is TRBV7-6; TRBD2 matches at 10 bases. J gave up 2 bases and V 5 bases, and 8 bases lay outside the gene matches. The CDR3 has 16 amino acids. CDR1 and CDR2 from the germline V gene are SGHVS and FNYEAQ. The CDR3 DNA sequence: TGTGCCAGCAGCCAAGGACTAGCGGCTTTGCAAGAGACCCAGTACTTC. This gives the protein CASSQGLAALQETQYF.

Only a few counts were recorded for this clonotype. The CDR3 region is CASSQGWADTQYF. CDR3 in DNA: TGTGCCAGCAGCCAAGGATGGGCAGATACGCAGTATTTT. The chain has TRBV3-1 and TRBJ2-3, with D uncertain. CDR1 LGHDT and CDR2 YNNKEL come from the germline V gene (reference sequence). V lost 1 base and J 4 bases, leaving 6 bases between the germline ends. The CDR3 is 13 residues long.

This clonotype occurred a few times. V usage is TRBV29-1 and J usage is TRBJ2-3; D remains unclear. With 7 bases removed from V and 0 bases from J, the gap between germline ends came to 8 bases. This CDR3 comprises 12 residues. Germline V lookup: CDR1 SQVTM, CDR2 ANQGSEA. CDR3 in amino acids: CSAFSSTDTQYF. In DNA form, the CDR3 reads TGCAGCGCATTCAGCAGCACAGATACGCAGTATTTT.

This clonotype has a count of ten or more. CDR3 in DNA: TGTGCCAGCACTGAAAAGTCCTACGAGCAGTACTTC. Protein sequence: CASTEKSYEQYF. This chain links TRBV6-2 or TRBV6-3 with TRBJ2-7; D is unclear. Trimming removed 7 bases from V and 1 base from J, with 8 bases in between. The CDR3 spans 12 residues. Germline V gene sequence: CDR1 MNHEY, CDR2 SVGEGT.

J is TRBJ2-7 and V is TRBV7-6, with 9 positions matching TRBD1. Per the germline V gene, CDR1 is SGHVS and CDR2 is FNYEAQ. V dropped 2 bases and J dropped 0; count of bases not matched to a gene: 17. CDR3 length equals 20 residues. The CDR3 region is CASSLLGTGKSPRPSYEQYF. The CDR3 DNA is TGTGCCAGCAGCTTATTGGGGACAGGGAAGAGCCCCCGCCCCTCCTACGAGCAGTACTTC.

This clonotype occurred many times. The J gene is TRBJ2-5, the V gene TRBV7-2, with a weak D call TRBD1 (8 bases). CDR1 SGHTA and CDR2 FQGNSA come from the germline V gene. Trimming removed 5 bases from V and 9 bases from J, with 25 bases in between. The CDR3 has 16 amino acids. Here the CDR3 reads CASSQPDRGLSGAQYF. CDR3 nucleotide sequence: TGTGCCAGCAGCCAGCCCGACAGGGGACTAAGCGGGGCCCAGTACTTC. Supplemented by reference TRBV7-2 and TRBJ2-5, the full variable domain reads GAGVSQSPSNKVTEKGKDVELRCDPISGHTALYWYRQSLGQGLEFLIYFQGNSAPDKSGLPSDRFSAERTGGSVSTLTIQRTQQEDSAVYLCASSQPDRGLSGAQYFGPGTRLLVL.

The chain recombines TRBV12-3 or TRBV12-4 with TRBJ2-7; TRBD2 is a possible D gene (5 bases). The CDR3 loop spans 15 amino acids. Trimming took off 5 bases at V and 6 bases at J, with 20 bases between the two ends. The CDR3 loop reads CASSRQRNLGSEQYF. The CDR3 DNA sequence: TGTGCCAGCAGTCGCCAGCGGAACCTCGGTAGCGAGCAGTACTTC.

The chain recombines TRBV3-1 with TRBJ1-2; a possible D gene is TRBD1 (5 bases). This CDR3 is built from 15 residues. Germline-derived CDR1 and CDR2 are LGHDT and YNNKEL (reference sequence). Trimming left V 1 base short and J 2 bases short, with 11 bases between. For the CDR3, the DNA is TGTGCCAGCAGCCAAGCTGGGACCCCCAACTATGGCTACACCTTC. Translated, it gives CASSQAGTPNYGYTF.

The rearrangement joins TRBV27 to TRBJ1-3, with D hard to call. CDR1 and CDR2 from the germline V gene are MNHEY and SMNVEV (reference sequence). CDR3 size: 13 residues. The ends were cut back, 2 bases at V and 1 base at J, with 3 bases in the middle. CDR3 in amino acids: CASSLTSGNTIYF. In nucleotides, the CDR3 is TGTGCCAGCAGTTTAACGTCTGGAAACACCATATATTTT.

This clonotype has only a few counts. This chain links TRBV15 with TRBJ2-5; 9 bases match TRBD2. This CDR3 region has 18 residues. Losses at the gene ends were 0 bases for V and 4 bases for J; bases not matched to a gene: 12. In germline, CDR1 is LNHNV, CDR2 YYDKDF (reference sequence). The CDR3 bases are TGTGCCACCAGCAGAGATCGGCTAGCGGGGAACCGGGGAGAGACCCAGTACTTC. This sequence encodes CATSRDRLAGNRGETQYF.

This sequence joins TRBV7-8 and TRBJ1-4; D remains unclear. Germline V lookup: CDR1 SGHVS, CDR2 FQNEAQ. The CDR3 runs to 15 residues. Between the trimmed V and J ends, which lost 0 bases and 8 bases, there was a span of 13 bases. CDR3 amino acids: CASSLAGGLKEKLFF. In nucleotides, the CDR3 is TGTGCCAGCAGCTTAGCCGGAGGACTCAAGGAAAAACTGTTTTTT.

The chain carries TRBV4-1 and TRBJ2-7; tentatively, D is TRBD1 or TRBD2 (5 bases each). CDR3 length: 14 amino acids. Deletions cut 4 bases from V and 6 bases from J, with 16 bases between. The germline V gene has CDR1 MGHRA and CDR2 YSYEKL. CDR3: CASSLTGTESEQYF. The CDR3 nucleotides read TGCGCCAGCAGCCTCACCGGGACCGAGTCCGAGCAGTACTTC.

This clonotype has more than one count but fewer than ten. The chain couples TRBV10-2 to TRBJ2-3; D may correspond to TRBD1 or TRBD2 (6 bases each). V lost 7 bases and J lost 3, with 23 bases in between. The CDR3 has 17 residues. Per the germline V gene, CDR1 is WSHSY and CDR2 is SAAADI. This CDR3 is CASTALFGGQRTDTQYF. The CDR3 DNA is TGCGCCAGCACCGCTCTTTTTGGGGGGCAACGGACAGATACGCAGTATTTT.